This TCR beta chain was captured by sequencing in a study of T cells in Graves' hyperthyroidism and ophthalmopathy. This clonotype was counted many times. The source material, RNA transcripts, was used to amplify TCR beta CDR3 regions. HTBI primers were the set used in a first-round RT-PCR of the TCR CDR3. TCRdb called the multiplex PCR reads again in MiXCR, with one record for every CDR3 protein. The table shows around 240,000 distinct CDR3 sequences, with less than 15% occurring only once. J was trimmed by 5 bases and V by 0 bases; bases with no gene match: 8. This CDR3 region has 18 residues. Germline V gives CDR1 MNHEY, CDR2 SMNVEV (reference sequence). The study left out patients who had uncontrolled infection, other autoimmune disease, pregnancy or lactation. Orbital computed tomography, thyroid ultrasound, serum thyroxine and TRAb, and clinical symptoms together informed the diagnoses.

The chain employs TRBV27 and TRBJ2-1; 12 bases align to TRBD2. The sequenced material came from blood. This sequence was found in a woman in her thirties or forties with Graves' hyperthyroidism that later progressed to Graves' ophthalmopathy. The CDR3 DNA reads TGTGCCAGCAGTTTATCCCGGCTAGCGGGAGGGGTAAACAATGAGCAGTTCTTC. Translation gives CASSLSRLAGGVNNEQFF.